This entry describes one T cell receptor beta chain. Its specificity is unknown. CD4+ T cells that had been cultured provided DNA sequenced with the Oncomine TCR Beta short-read assay. MiXCR, applied by TCRdb to the PCR reads, yields one record per CDR3 protein. The sample includes some 19,000 distinct CDR3 sequences, approximately 39% of them seen just once. These data are taken from a study of vaccination and CD4 T cells after COVID-19. On the study more broadly: Recovered patients in the cohort numbered six men and four women, two of them Hispanic.

Regarding treatment: roughly ten-day PBMC culture with coronavirus spike peptide pools or control peptides (ViraFEST assay). CDR1 is SGHTA, CDR2 FQGNSA, per germline. CDR3 size: 13 residues. Trimming took 3 bases from V and 4 from J, leaving 10 bases between them. The specimen was cultured CD4+ T cells from blood. This clonotype was obtained from a human donor with COVID-19. The rearrangement links TRBV7-2 to TRBJ2-7; D tentatively reads TRBD1 or TRBD2 (5 bases each). The CDR3 coding sequence is TGTGCCAGCAGCTTTGGCAGGGAGTACGAGCAGTACTTC. This sequence encodes CASSFGREYEQYF.